The clone carrying this T cell receptor (beta chain) was seen more than once but under ten times. The antigen is not known. The source of the sample is a study of CD8+ T cells in alopecia areata. Findings and limits, study-wide: Persistence of many expanded lesional clones was seen in scalp and blood during tofacitinib. Scalp clonality and expanded CD8+ clones among the top 100 fell significantly with tofacitinib.

RNA, once extracted, was reverse transcribed into cDNA for use as the sequencing template. Generated by immunoSEQ multiplex PCR, the TCRdb table keeps only in-frame clones and is missing some. Of 170,000 or so clones in the sample, around 50% were seen once. Treatment denoted: oral pan-JAK inhibitor, 5-10 mg twice daily. This specimen consisted of CD8+ T cells sorted from blood, obtained at week 24, from a patient treated with tofacitinib. This sequence originates from a human donor with alopecia areata.

CDR3 coding DNA: TGTGCCAGCAGTTACGATGGTCAGCCCCAGCATTTT. It codes for CASSYDGQPQHF. V usage is TRBV6-6 and J usage is TRBJ1-5, with D unresolved. This CDR3 comprises 12 residues. Trimming stripped 2 bases from V and 6 bases from J, with 5 bases between. CDR1 MNHNY and CDR2 SVGAGI come from the germline V gene (reference sequence).